The clone carrying this T cell receptor (beta chain) was seen at least ten times. Its matching antigen is unknown. The data were obtained in a study of Graves' ophthalmopathy and Graves' hyperthyroidism. Study-wide findings and caveats: Sensitivity reached roughly 70% and specificity about 78% when the model predicted ophthalmopathy progression.

V was cut by 2 bases and J by 3 bases, with 20 bases left in between. Germline V gene sequence: CDR1 SGHRS, CDR2 YFSETQ. CDR3 length equals 17 residues. From RNA, the CDR3 regions of TCR beta chains were amplified and sequenced. First-round RT-PCR with HTBI primers preceded a second-round multiplex PCR. MiXCR, run by TCRdb on the multiplex PCR reads, gives a single entry per CDR3 protein. The table lists approximately 210,000 distinct CDR3 sequences, around 28% of them singletons. Patients were diagnosed from clinical symptoms, serum thyroxine, TRAb, thyroid ultrasound and orbital computed tomography.

The V gene is TRBV5-1, the J gene TRBJ1-1; the D is unclear. The source is a man in his fifties with Graves' ophthalmopathy. The specimen sequenced was peripheral blood. DNA for the CDR3: TGCGCCAGCAGCTTCACCGAGGGCGCAAAATGGGACACTGAAGCTTTCTTT. It encodes CASSFTEGAKWDTEAFF.